This T cell receptor beta chain was captured in a study of shared T cell receptors in the human thymus. The data were produced by immunoSEQ multiplex PCR, yet TCRdb's version contains in-frame clones alone and is incomplete. Among roughly 660,000 clones listed, approximately 88% were seen once. This CDR3 has 14 residues. Trimming removed 1 base at V and 3 bases at J, with 7 bases between. CDR1 LGHNA and CDR2 YSLEER come from the germline V gene. The sample was also linked to a second study, of human thymus T cells. That study adds: Thymus tissue for the work was resected from patients undergoing corrective heart surgery. As related research reported, thymic repertoires overlapped highly among unrelated individuals.

This chain connects TRBV4-3 to TRBJ2-1; the D is unclear. The sequenced sample was thymocytes. This receptor was taken from a boy under two years old with a congenital heart defect. CDR3 sequence (DNA): TGCGCCAGCAGCCAAGCACTCATCTACAATGAGCAGTTCTTC. Translated, it gives CASSQALIYNEQFF.